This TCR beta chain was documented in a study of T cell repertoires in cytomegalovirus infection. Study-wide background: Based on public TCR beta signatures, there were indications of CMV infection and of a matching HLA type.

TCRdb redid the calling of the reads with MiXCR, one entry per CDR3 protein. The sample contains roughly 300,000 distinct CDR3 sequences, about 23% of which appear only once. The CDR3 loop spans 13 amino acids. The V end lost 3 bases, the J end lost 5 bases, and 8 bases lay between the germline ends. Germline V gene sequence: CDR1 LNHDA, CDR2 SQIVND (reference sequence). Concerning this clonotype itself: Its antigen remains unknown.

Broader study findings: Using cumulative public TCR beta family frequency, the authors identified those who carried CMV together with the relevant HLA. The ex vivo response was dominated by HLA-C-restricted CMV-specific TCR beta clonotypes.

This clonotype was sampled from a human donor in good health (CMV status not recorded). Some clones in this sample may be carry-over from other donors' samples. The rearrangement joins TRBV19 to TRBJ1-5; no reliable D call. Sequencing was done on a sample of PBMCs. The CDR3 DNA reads TGTGCCAGTAGTATTGAGGGTTATCAGCCCCAGCATTTT. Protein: CASSIEGYQPQHF.